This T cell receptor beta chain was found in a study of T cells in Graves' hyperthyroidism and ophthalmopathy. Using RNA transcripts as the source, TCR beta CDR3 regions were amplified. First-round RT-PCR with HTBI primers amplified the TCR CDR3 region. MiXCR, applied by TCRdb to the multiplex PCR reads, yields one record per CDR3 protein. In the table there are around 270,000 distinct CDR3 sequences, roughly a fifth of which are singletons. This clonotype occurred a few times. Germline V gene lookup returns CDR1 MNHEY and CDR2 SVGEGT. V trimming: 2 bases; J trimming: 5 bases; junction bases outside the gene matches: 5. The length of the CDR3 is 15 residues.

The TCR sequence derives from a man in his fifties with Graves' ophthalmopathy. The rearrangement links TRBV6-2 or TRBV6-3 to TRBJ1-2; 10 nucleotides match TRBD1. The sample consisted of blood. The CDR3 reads CASSYPDRGSYGYTF. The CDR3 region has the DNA TGTGCCAGCAGTTACCCGGACAGGGGGTCTTATGGCTACACCTTC.